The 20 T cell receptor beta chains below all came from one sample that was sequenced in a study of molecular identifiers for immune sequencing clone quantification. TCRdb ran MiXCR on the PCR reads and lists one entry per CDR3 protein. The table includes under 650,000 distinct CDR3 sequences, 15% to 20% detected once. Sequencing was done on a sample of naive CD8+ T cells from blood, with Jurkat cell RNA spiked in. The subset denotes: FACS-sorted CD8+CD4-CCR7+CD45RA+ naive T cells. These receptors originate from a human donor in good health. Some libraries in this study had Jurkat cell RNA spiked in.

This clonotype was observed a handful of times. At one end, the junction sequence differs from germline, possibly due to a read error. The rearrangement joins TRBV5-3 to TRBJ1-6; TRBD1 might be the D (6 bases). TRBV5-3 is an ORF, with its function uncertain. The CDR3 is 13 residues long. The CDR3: CASSLWDTSPLHF. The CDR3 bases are TGTGCCAGCAGCTTGTGGGACACTTCACCCCTCCACTTT.

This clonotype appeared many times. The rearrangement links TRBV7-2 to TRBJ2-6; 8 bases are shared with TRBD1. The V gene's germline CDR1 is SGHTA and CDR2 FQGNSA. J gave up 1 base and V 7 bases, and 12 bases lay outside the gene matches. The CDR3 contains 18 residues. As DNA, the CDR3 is TGTGCCAGCACCGATCAGGGGGCAGTTCGATCTGGGGCCAACGTCCTGACTTTC. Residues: CASTDQGAVRSGANVLTF.

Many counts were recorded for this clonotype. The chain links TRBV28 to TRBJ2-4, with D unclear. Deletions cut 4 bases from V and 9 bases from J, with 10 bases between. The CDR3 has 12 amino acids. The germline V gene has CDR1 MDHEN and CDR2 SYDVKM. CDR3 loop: CASSSGSIIQYF. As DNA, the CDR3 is TGTGCCAGCAGTTCCGGCTCAATCATTCAGTACTTC.

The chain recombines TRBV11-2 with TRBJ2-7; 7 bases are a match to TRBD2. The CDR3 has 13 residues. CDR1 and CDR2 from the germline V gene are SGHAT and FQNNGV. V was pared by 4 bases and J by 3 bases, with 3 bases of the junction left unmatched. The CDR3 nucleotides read TGTGCCAGCAGCTGGGGGGGGTACTACGAGCAGTACTTC. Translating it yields CASSWGGYYEQYF.

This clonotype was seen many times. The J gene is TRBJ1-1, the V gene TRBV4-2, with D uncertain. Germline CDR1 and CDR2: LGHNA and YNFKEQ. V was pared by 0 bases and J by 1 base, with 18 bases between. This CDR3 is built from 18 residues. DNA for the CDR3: TGTGCCAGCAGCCAAGACGACTTTAACGGTCCTCCGAACACTGAAGCTTTCTTT. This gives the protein CASSQDDFNGPPNTEAFF.

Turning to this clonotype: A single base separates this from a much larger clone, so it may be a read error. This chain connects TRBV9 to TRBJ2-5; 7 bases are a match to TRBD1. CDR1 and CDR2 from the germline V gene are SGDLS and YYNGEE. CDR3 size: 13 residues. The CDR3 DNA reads TGTGCCAGCAGCCCGACAGGGTCTGAGACCCTGTACTTC. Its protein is CASSPTGSETLYF.

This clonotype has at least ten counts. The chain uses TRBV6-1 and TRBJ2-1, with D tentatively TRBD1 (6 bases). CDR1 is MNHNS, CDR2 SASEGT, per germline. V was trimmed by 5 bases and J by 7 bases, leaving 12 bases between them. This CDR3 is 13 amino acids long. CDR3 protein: CASSLQGTNEQFF. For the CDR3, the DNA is TGTGCCAGCAGTTTACAGGGTACAAATGAGCAGTTCTTC.

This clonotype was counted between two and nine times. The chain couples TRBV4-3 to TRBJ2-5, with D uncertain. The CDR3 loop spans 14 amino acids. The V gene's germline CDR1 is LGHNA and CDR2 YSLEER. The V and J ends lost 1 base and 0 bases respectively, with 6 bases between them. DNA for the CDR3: TGCGCCAGCAGCCAAGGGGTCTACCAAGAGACCCAGTACTTC. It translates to CASSQGVYQETQYF.

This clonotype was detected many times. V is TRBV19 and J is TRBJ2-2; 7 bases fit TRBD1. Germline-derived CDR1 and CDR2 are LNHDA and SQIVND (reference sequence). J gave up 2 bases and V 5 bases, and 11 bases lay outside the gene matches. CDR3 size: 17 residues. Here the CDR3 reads CASSSGTVKINTGELFF. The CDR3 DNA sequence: TGTGCCAGTAGTTCAGGGACAGTAAAAATTAACACCGGGGAGCTGTTTTTT.

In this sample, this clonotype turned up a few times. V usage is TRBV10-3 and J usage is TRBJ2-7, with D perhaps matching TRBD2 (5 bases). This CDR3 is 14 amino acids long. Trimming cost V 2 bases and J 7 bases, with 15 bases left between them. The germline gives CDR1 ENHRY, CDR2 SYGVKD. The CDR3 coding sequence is TGTGCCATCAGTGAGGTTTCCACGTCGGGGGAGCAGTACTTC. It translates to CAISEVSTSGEQYF.

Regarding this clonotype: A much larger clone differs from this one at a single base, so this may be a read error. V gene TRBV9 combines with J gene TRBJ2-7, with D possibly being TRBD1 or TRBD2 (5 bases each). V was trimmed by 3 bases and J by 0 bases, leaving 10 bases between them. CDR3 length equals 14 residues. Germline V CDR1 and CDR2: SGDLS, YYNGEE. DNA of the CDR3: TGTGCCAGCAGCGGGGGGTCTAGCTCCTACGAGCAGTACTTC. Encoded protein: CASSGGSSSYEQYF.

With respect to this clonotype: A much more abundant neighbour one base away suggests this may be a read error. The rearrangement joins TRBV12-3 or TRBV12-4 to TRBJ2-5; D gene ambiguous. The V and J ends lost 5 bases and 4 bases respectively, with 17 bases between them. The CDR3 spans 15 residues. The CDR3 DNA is TGTGCCAGCAGTCCCCGTGAGGTTTACCGAGAGACCCAGTACTTC. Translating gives CASSPREVYRETQYF.

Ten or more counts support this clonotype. The CDR3 here is CASSLESGNTEAFF. CDR3 in DNA: TGTGCCAGCAGCTTAGAATCAGGGAACACTGAAGCTTTCTTT. This rearrangement joins TRBV7-9 to TRBJ1-1; D remains ambiguous. Germline V gene data show CDR1 as SEHNR and CDR2 as FQNEAQ (reference sequence). The CDR3 totals 14 residues. V gave up 1 base and J gave up 1 base, with 7 bases separating them.

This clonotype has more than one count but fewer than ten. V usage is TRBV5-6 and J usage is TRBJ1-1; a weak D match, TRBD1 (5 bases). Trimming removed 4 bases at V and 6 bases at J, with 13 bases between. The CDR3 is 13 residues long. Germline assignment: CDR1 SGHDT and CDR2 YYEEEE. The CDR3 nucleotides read TGTGCCAGCAGCCTGGACCCGGGACCTGAAGCTTTCTTT. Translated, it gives CASSLDPGPEAFF.

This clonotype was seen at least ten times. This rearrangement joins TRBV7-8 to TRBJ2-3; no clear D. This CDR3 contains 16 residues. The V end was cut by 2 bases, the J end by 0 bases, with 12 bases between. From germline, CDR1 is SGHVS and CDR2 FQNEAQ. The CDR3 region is CASSLLNGVSTDTQYF. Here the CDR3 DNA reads TGTGCCAGCAGCTTACTCAATGGGGTTAGCACAGATACGCAGTATTTT.

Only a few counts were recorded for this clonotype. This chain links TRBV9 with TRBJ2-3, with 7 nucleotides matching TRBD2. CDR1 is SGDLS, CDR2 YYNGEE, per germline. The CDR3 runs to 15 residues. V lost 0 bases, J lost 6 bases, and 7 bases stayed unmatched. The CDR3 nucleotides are TGTGCCAGCAGCGTAGTGGCGGCTAGCGGCGATACGCAGTATTTT. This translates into CASSVVAASGDTQYF.

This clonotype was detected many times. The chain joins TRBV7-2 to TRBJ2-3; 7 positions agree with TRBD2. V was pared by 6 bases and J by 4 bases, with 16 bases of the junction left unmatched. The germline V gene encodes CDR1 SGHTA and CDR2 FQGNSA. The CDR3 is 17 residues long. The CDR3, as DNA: TGTGCCAGCAGTCGCCGGGGGAGGGCTCCTGGCGCAGATACGCAGTATTTT. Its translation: CASSRRGRAPGADTQYF.

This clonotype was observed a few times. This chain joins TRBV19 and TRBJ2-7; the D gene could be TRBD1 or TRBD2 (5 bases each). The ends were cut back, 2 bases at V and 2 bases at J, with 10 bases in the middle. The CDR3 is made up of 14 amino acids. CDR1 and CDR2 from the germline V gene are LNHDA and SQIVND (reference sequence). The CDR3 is CASSISPGPYEQYF. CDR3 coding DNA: TGTGCCAGTAGTATATCCCCGGGGCCCTACGAGCAGTACTTC.

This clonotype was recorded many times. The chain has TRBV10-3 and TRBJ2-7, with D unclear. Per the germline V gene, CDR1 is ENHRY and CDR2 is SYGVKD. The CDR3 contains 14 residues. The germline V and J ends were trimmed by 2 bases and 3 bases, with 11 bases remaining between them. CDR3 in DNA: TGTGCCATCAGTGAGCCGGGTGGCCGCTACGAGCAGTACTTC. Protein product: CAISEPGGRYEQYF.

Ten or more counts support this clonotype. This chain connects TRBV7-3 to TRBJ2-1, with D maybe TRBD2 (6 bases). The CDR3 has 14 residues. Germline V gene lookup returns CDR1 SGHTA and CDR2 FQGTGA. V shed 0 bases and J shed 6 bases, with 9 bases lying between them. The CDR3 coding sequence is TGTGCCAGCAGCTTAACGGTTAGCGGCAATGAGCAGTTCTTC. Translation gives CASSLTVSGNEQFF.